These T cell receptor beta chains were read from a single sample in a study of a mutant IDH1 vaccine in newly diagnosed glioma. For these TCRs, the target antigens are not known. Data came from immunoSEQ multiplex PCR; TCRdb stores just in-frame clones and leaves some out. The data show tens of thousands of clones, 84% seen once. Source: PBMCs, taken from a glioma patient whose treatment included an IDH1 peptide vaccine. The receptors were gathered from a young man with glioma. The CDR3 runs from the conserved cysteine through the conserved F or W. The order of the fields is clone size, J gene, D gene, V gene, CDR3 DNA, CDR3 protein. A D gene is named only where the DNA matches it firmly. Part of the rows lack a size; the others show once, few, many or a class for expanded clones.

>NA|TRBJ1-1|NA|TRBV18
TGTGCCAGCTCACCACGGGGAAGTCGACAGGCGCGGGTGCCTGAAGCTTTCTTT
CASSPRGSRQARVPEAFF
>NA|TRBJ1-2|TRBD1|TRBV10-3
TGTGCCACCACAGGGGGCAGTGGCTACACCTTC
CATTGGSGYTF
>NA|TRBJ2-5|NA|TRBV30
TGTGCCTGGAGTTTAGTAAGCAGTCAAGAGACCCAGTACTTC
CAWSLVSSQETQYF
>NA|TRBJ2-1|NA|TRBV5-6
TGTGCCAGCAGCTTGTACGGGGTGAGCTCCTACAATGAGCAGTTCTTC
CASSLYGVSSYNEQFF
>NA|TRBJ1-1|NA|TRBV5-8
TGTGCCAGCAGCTTGGTTCCGGGGAGGACTGAAGCTTTCTTT
CASSLVPGRTEAFF
>few|TRBJ1-2|NA|TRBV7-2
TGTGCCAGCAGCTTGTGGGGGAACAGCTATGGCTACACCTTC
CASSLWGNSYGYTF
>NA|TRBJ1-1|NA|TRBV18
TGTGCCAGCTCACTGAGTAGACAGATAAGAACGAACACTGAAGCTTTCTTT
CASSLSRQIRTNTEAFF
>NA|TRBJ2-7|NA|TRBV4-3
TGCGCCAGCAGCCAAGTGGCGGGGTCTTCCTACGAGCAGTACTTC
CASSQVAGSSYEQYF
>few|TRBJ1-6|NA|TRBV23-1
TGCGCCAGCAGTCACGGCGGCCGAGGGGGACCCCTCCACTTT
CASSHGGRGGPLHF
>NA|TRBJ2-7|TRBD2|TRBV7-6
TGTGCCAGCAGTCCGGAGCGGGATTACGAGCAGTACTTC
CASSPERDYEQYF
>NA|TRBJ2-1|TRBD2|TRBV5-1
TGCGCCAGCCACTTAACGAGCGGGAGTTTGGATGAGCAGTTCTTC
CASHLTSGSLDEQFF
>NA|TRBJ2-6|TRBD1|TRBV7-8
TGTGCCAGCAGCCACGTAATATACGGTTGGACAGGGTCCGGGGCCAACGTCCTGACTTTC
CASSHVIYGWTGSGANVLTF
>few|TRBJ1-5|NA|TRBV4-1
TGCGCCAGCAGCCCTCCCTCGGGGCAGCCCCAGCATTTT
CASSPPSGQPQHF
>NA|TRBJ1-2|NA|TRBV15
TGTGCCACCAGCAGAGACGGGGCGGGAAATGGCTACACCTTC
CATSRDGAGNGYTF
>NA|TRBJ2-1|NA|TRBV7-6
TGTGCCAGCAGCATAAGAATATCTCCAGGGGAAGCCTACAATGAGCAGTTCTTC
CASSIRISPGEAYNEQFF
>NA|TRBJ2-7|NA|TRBV5-4
TGTGCCAGCAGCTTGAGGGGGCGGGATTACGAGCAGTACTTC
CASSLRGRDYEQYF
>NA|TRBJ1-3|NA|TRBV4-2
TGTGCCAGCAGCCAAGAGTCGGAAGGGAGCTCTGGAAACACCATATATTTT
CASSQESEGSSGNTIYF
>few|TRBJ2-2|NA|TRBV4-3
TGCGCCAGCAGCCAAGTCCTGGCACCGGAGGAGCTGTTTTTT
CASSQVLAPEELFF
>NA|TRBJ1-2|NA|TRBV6-5
TGTGCCAGCAGTTACCCCCTTCAGGGAGTCGTCTATGGCTACACCTTC
CASSYPLQGVVYGYTF
>NA|TRBJ1-5|NA|TRBV19
TGTGCCAGTAGTATTTGGGGGACGGGCAATCAGCCCCAGCATTTT
CASSIWGTGNQPQHF